These 23 T cell receptor beta chains originate from one sample sequenced in a study of radiotherapy plus CTLA-4 blockade in lung cancer. Produced via immunoSEQ multiplex PCR; TCRdb's table is partial and in-frame only. This sample yields about 86,000 clones, of which roughly 87% are seen a single time; 0.82% belongs to the top ten. The input for sequencing was peripheral blood, taken from a patient treated with radiotherapy plus ipilimumab. The origin of the receptors is a human donor with non-small cell lung cancer who had stable disease on radiotherapy plus ipilimumab.

The sample holds a few counts of this clone. In DNA form, the CDR3 reads TGTGCCAGCAGTTTACCCGGAACCGGGCAGTACTTC. Amino acids: CASSLPGTGQYF. The chain carries TRBV28 and TRBJ2-7; D gene ambiguous. Looked up from germline, CDR1 is MDHEN and CDR2 is SYDVKM. The CDR3 is 12 amino acids. With 2 bases removed from V and 9 bases from J, the gap between germline ends came to 11 bases. The entire variable domain, with the rest obtained from reference TRBV28 and TRBJ2-7, is as follows: DVKVTQSSRYLVKRTGEKVFLECVQDMDHENMFWYRQDPGLGLRLIYFSYDVKMKEKGDIPEGYSVSREKKERFSLILESASTNQTSMYLCASSLPGTGQYFGPGTRLTVT.

The rearrangement joins TRBV11-2 to TRBJ2-7, with TRBD2 matching over 9 bases. The length of the CDR3 is 16 residues. Losses at the gene ends were 6 bases for V and 4 bases for J; bases not matched to a gene: 13. Germline V gene lookup returns CDR1 SGHAT and CDR2 FQNNGV. The CDR3 DNA reads TGTGCCAGCAGGTTGGTTAGCGGGGGCGACAAGTACGAGCAGTACTTC. Amino acids: CASRLVSGGDKYEQYF.

This chain uses TRBV7-9 with TRBJ2-3; a possible D gene is TRBD2 (6 bases). CDR1 is SEHNR, CDR2 FQNEAQ, per germline (reference sequence). CDR3 length: 14 amino acids. With 4 bases removed from V and 0 bases from J, the gap between germline ends came to 8 bases. In DNA form, the CDR3 reads TGTGCCAGCAGCTCGGGGACTAGCACAGATACGCAGTATTTT. Protein sequence: CASSSGTSTDTQYF.

DNA of the CDR3: TGCGCCAGCAGTCACTTAGACAGGGGTGATTCACCCCTCCACTTT. This sequence encodes CASSHLDRGDSPLHF. The chain has TRBV23-1 and TRBJ1-6; 8 nucleotides agree with TRBD1. TRBV23-1 is an open reading frame, and its role is uncertain. The CDR3 contains 15 residues. The trim removed 3 bases at V and 8 bases at J, leaving 6 bases unmatched.

The genes are TRBV7-8 and TRBJ1-3; D perhaps matches TRBD1 (6 bases). CDR1 is SGHVS, CDR2 FQNEAQ, per germline. The CDR3 is 16 residues long. V shed 4 bases and J shed 1 base, with 14 bases lying between them. In DNA, the CDR3 is TGTGCCAGCAGCTACGGGACACCCGGGTCTGGAAACACCATATATTTT. This sequence encodes CASSYGTPGSGNTIYF.

This clone has just one count. The chain couples TRBV5-1 to TRBJ2-1; D is ambiguous. Germline V CDR1 and CDR2: SGHRS, YFSETQ. The V gene lost 1 base and the J gene lost 4 bases, with 12 bases spanning the gap. This CDR3 has 15 residues. CDR3 region: CASSLMGLSYNEQFF. CDR3 DNA: TGCGCCAGCAGCTTGATGGGTCTCAGTTACAATGAGCAGTTCTTC.

The CDR3 DNA follows: TGTGCCAGCAGTGTCCGAGGGGAGAGCTCCTACGAGCAGTACTTC. Its translation: CASSVRGESSYEQYF. The V gene is TRBV2, the J gene TRBJ2-7; either TRBD1 or TRBD2 may supply D (5 bases each). This CDR3 is 15 amino acids long. The V end lost 4 bases, the J end lost 0 bases, and 13 bases lay between the germline ends. Per germline, CDR1 SNHLY and CDR2 FYNNEI.

The chain combines TRBV7-9 with TRBJ2-2; TRBD2 agrees at 8 bases. Germline loops: CDR1 SEHNR, CDR2 FQNEAQ (reference sequence). The V and J ends lost 4 bases and 5 bases, in that order; junction bases with no gene match: 6. CDR3 length: 15 residues. CDR3 amino acids: CASSSPGLVTGELFF. The DNA of the CDR3 is TGTGCCAGCAGCTCTCCGGGACTAGTAACCGGGGAGCTGTTTTTT.

The V and J genes are TRBV27 and TRBJ2-1; D is possibly TRBD1 (6 bases). The CDR3 extends over 13 amino acids. Trimming shortened V by 1 base and J by 9 bases, and 10 bases separated the two germline ends. The germline V gene has CDR1 MNHEY and CDR2 SMNVEV (reference sequence). The CDR3 DNA sequence: TGTGCCAGCAGTTTATTGGGGGCAGTTGAGCAGTTCTTC. Translated, it gives CASSLLGAVEQFF.

This chain connects TRBV6-1 to TRBJ1-3, with D perhaps matching TRBD1 (5 bases). This CDR3 is 14 amino acids long. Germline-derived CDR1 and CDR2 are MNHNS and SASEGT. V shed 6 bases and J shed 4 bases, with 13 bases lying between them. CDR3 nucleotide sequence: TGTGCCAGCAGACCGACAGAGGGAGGAAACACCATATATTTT. The encoded protein is CASRPTEGGNTIYF.

The V gene is TRBV7-2, the J gene TRBJ1-5, with 7 positions matching TRBD1. The germline gives CDR1 SGHTA, CDR2 FQGNSA. The trim removed 1 base at V and 6 bases at J, leaving 3 bases unmatched. This CDR3 contains 14 residues. The CDR3 DNA sequence: TGTGCCAGCAGCTTAGACAGGGGAGGTCAGCCCCAGCATTTT. Translation: CASSLDRGGQPQHF.

V gene TRBV10-3 combines with J gene TRBJ1-1, with D maybe TRBD1 (5 bases). V was shortened by 6 bases and J by 5 bases, with 13 bases between the two germline ends. The length of the CDR3 is 13 residues. The germline gives CDR1 ENHRY, CDR2 SYGVKD. The CDR3 DNA follows: TGTGCCATCAGCTTAGACGGGGGGACTGAAGCTTTCTTT. Translation gives CAISLDGGTEAFF.

The chain combines TRBV6-1 with TRBJ2-3, with unresolved D. Germline V CDR1 and CDR2: MNHNS, SASEGT. V lost 4 bases, J lost 6 bases, and 8 bases lay in between. CDR3 length: 12 residues. The CDR3 DNA reads TGTGCCAGCAGTGGGAATTGGGATACGCAGTATTTT. Amino acid sequence: CASSGNWDTQYF.

The chain links TRBV23-1 to TRBJ1-1; D is uncertain. TRBV23-1 is placed among ORFs of uncertain function. The V end was cut by 3 bases, the J end by 2 bases, with 13 bases between. This CDR3 has 15 amino acids. CDR3 bases: TGCGCCAGCAGTCAGTCTTCGACGGGCAACACTGAAGCTTTCTTT. This codes for CASSQSSTGNTEAFF.

V gene TRBV9 combines with J gene TRBJ2-2; 8 nucleotides line up with TRBD1. This CDR3 spans 14 amino acids. CDR1 SGDLS and CDR2 YYNGEE come from the germline V gene. Trimming at V came to 7 bases and at J to 3 bases, leaving 5 bases not matched to a gene. The DNA for the CDR3 is TGTGCCAGCGGAATGACAGGGGACACCGGGGAGCTGTTTTTT. Protein: CASGMTGDTGELFF.

The chain links TRBV11-2 to TRBJ2-2, with D unclear. The length of the CDR3 is 12 residues. Germline CDR1 reads SGHAT; CDR2 reads FQNNGV. The V end was cut by 3 bases, the J end by 2 bases, with 1 base between. The CDR3, as DNA: TGTGCCAGCAGCTTTAACACCGGGGAGCTGTTTTTT. This gives the protein CASSFNTGELFF.

This sequence joins TRBV29-1 and TRBJ1-2; D gene ambiguous. Germline V gene lookup returns CDR1 SQVTM and CDR2 ANQGSEA. V was cut by 4 bases and J by 4 bases, with 4 bases left in between. CDR3 length: 10 residues. CDR3 loop: CSVGSYGYTF. The DNA for the CDR3 is TGCAGCGTTGGCAGCTATGGCTACACCTTC.

A single count supports this clone. The chain couples TRBV19 to TRBJ1-3, with unresolved D. The germline V and J ends were trimmed by 7 bases and 0 bases, with 19 bases remaining between them. The CDR3 totals 17 residues. Germline CDR1 is LNHDA and CDR2 is SQIVND (reference sequence). CDR3 sequence: CASKKEKLSSSGNTIYF. The CDR3 DNA is TGTGCCAGTAAGAAGGAAAAGCTCTCGAGCTCTGGAAACACCATATATTTT.

The V call is TRBV5-1, the J call TRBJ1-6; possibly TRBD1 for D (5 bases). Trimming pared 4 bases from V and 10 bases from J, leaving 12 bases between. The germline CDR1 and CDR2 sequences are SGHRS and YFSETQ. CDR3 length: 13 amino acids. CDR3 in amino acids: CASSLAGRSPLHF. Here the CDR3 DNA reads TGCGCCAGCAGCCTCGCGGGACGCTCACCCCTCCACTTT.

J is TRBJ1-5 and V is TRBV27; D gene uncertain. Trimming removed 1 base at V and 1 base at J, with 5 bases between. In germline, CDR1 is MNHEY, CDR2 SMNVEV (reference sequence). This CDR3 is 14 amino acids long. DNA of the CDR3: TGTGCCAGCAGTTTATATGGCAGCAATCAGCCCCAGCATTTT. It translates to CASSLYGSNQPQHF.

The chain uses TRBV27 and TRBJ1-2; D gene uncertain. V gave up 0 bases and J gave up 7 bases, with 12 bases separating them. Germline CDR1 and CDR2: MNHEY and SMNVEV (reference sequence). The CDR3 consists of 14 residues. The CDR3 coding sequence is TGTGCCAGCAGTTTATCGGTCGAGGCGCTTGGCTACACCTTC. Its protein is CASSLSVEALGYTF.

The rearrangement links TRBV7-7 to TRBJ2-3, with 11 bases aligning to TRBD2. Germline trimming cut 5 bases from V and 4 bases from J; bases unmatched to any gene: 8. This CDR3 has 16 amino acids. Germline CDR1 reads SSHAT; CDR2 reads FNYEAQ (reference sequence). CDR3 DNA sequence: TGTGCCAGCAGCGAGTTAGCGGGGGGGGCAGCAGATACGCAGTATTTT. Protein: CASSELAGGAADTQYF.

The chain carries TRBV30 and TRBJ2-7, with D hard to call. Trimming took off 6 bases at V and 1 base at J, with 7 bases between the two ends. This CDR3 is built from 11 residues. CDR1 and CDR2 (germline): GTSNPN, SVGIG (reference sequence). CDR3 region: CACGRSYEQYF. The CDR3, as DNA: TGTGCCTGCGGACGGTCCTACGAGCAGTACTTC.